The entry that follows covers one T cell receptor (beta chain) sequence. This clonotype was recorded a few times. The specificity of this receptor is unknown. Base qualities were left out, and no much larger clone turns up one base away. This sample is part of a study of identical twins (dated by TCRdb to 2016 to 2018). Study-level background: To test whether fetal clonotypes persist, this study deep-sequenced TCR alpha and beta repertoires from monozygotic twins, from unrelated adults of various ages, and from cord blood. To rule out contamination, the twin experiments were replicated at different times with different library preparation protocols. Here is what the overall study found, with its caveats: Compared with coincidental sharing between unrelated individuals, out-of-frame TCR alpha sequences shared between twins showed an excess of sequences with low generation probability. In monozygotic twins, recombination models systematically underestimated out-of-frame TCR alpha sharing, but the models matched the sharing seen between unrelated individuals. A weaker excess of twin sharing was found in beta out-of-frame sequences because the signal-to-noise ratio was lowered by fewer shared sequences. Because the same donors could not be followed over many years, the conclusions relied on cross-sectional statistical analysis. Invariant T cells such as MAIT and iNKT could partly confound zero-insertion analyses, though diverse VJ usage argued against this for most clonotypes. Abundant cord blood beta clonotypes carried fewer insertions; young adult naive repertoires showed a weaker similar trend, while memory repertoires showed none.

Every donor in the study was a healthy Caucasian. Three pairs of female monozygotic twins, all aged roughly 18 to 29 years, made up the twin cohort. CD4+ and CD8+ T cell populations were isolated with positive isolation kits from Invitrogen. The CDR3 sequence holds 13 residues, the cysteine and valine included. Of all the DNA, just the CDR3 is kept, 39 bases in frame from base 1. The germline V gene (reference sequence) specifies SSHAT as CDR1 and FNYEAQ as CDR2. V drops 5 bases and J drops 3 bases, leaving 11 bases in between. Library preparation used 5' RACE. TCRdb records Illumina HiSeq 2000 as the sequencer. A universal primer binding site was added through template switching, and the final cDNA carried a unique molecular identifier so that TCR cDNA molecules could be counted accurately. Specific primers in the conserved constant-segment region were used to synthesize first-strand cDNA for the TCR alpha and beta chains. To control for contamination, every cDNA library carried two barcodes: a SMART-Mk sample barcode plus Illumina barcodes. TruSeq adapter sequences along with Illumina sample barcodes were introduced in two successive PCR steps. TCR alpha and beta cDNA libraries were sequenced on the Illumina HiSeq platform with custom primers. The original pipeline was this. Raw reads were processed with MiGEC to extract unique molecular identifiers, and MiXCR was used to determine CDR3 positions. For each individual, recombination models were inferred using an EM algorithm with the repgenHMM and IGoR tools. The tcR package in R was used for shared clonotype analysis, with sharing normalized by the product of cloneset sizes. To study raw recombination without the effects of thymic and clonal selection, out-of-frame nonproductive sequences were analyzed. The public reads were reanalyzed by TCRdb: fastp trimming at Q25, MiXCR alignment, in-frame beta chains only. Identical CDR3 protein sequences are pooled into one entry, listed with their most common genes and DNA. These V and J calls rely on TCRdb rather than the paper's analysis. This sample gives about 250,000 distinct CDR3 sequences in total; approximately 7.3% of them show up just once. The ten largest make up about 5.6% of the sample.

This sample also belongs to another study, concerning yellow fever vaccine responses in identical twins. Drawing on the second study: According to the authors, the vaccine-induced T cell response in identical twins seemed to be partly convergent and partly specific to each individual. In identical twins, the study followed T cell clones that responded to the vaccine with precision.

Here the chain combines TRBV7-7 and TRBJ2-7; the D region possibly corresponds to TRBD1 (6 bases align). Input material: CD8+ T cells sorted from blood. The sequence was collected from a woman younger than 35 in good health. The bases read TGTGCCAGCAGCCAGACAGGTTGCTACGAGCAGTACGTC. It translates to CASSQTGCYEQYV.